One and the same sample provided the 14 T cell receptor beta chains below, sequenced in a study of blood T cells in healthy people across ages (dated by TCRdb to 2014 to 2015). Receptor libraries were prepared by 5' RACE. A second PCR of about 7 to 12 cycles was run with a J-beta primer mix and a sample-barcoded 5' primer. The raw public reads went through TCRdb reprocessing: fastp at Q25, MiXCR clone calling, in-frame beta chains kept. Every entry covers one CDR3 protein and lists the most common genes and DNA from its rows. In all, the sample holds around 1,800,000 distinct CDR3 sequences, and about two fifths of those were seen once. Clones ranked in the top ten supply under 25% of the sample. The sample taken for sequencing was blood. Source of these receptors: a human donor in good health.

The chain combines TRBV7-2 with TRBJ1-2; D is ambiguous. This CDR3 contains 16 residues. Germline CDR1 is SGHTA and CDR2 is FQGNSA. V shed 5 bases and J shed 0 bases, with 16 bases lying between them. The CDR3 reads CASSRTGILANYGYTF. CDR3 sequence (DNA): TGTGCCAGCAGCCGTACCGGGATTTTAGCTAACTATGGCTACACCTTC.

This clonotype has more than one count but fewer than ten. Here the CDR3 DNA reads TGTGCCAGCAAAATGTCTCGCCAAGAGGGCGAGCAGTTCTTC. Encoded protein: CASKMSRQEGEQFF. This rearrangement joins TRBV5-6 to TRBJ2-1; TRBD2 is a possible D gene (5 bases). Germline CDR1 SGHDT, CDR2 YYEEEE. CDR3 length: 14 amino acids. Trimming left V 6 bases short and J 10 bases short, with 20 bases between.

This clonotype came up once. The chain carries TRBV11-2 and TRBJ2-5; D possibly corresponds to TRBD1 (6 bases). The germline CDR1 and CDR2 sequences are SGHAT and FQNNGV. This CDR3 is built from 14 residues. V shed 5 bases and J shed 11 bases, with 21 bases lying between them. CDR3 DNA sequence: TGTGCCAGCAGCCATTCAAAACAGGGTCAAGGGCAGTACTTC. Its translation is CASSHSKQGQGQYF.

The chain couples TRBV5-5 to TRBJ2-7; 8 bases fit TRBD2. Germline V lookup: CDR1 SGHKS, CDR2 YYEKEE (reference sequence). V was clipped by 2 bases and J by 5 bases; unmatched bases: 9. The CDR3 has 15 amino acids. The CDR3 reads CASSFWAGGYDEQYF. The DNA of the CDR3 is TGTGCCAGCAGCTTTTGGGCGGGGGGCTACGACGAGCAGTACTTC.

This clonotype has only one observation. The chain is built from TRBV25-1 and TRBJ2-4; D may be TRBD1 (5 bases). The CDR3 is 17 residues long. V was trimmed by 7 bases and J by 0 bases, leaving 19 bases between them. Germline CDR1 reads MGHDK; CDR2 reads SYGVNS. The CDR3 sequence is CASTQLPQGLAKNIQYF. CDR3 coding DNA: TGTGCCAGCACTCAGCTCCCTCAGGGTTTAGCCAAAAACATTCAGTACTTC.

The chain employs TRBV28 and TRBJ1-4; D uncertain. The CDR3 extends over 15 amino acids. The V gene's germline CDR1 is MDHEN and CDR2 SYDVKM. Trimming removed 3 bases from V and 8 bases from J, with 16 bases in between. CDR3 amino acids: CASSFLGATSEKLFF. DNA of the CDR3: TGTGCCAGCAGTTTTTTGGGCGCCACGTCGGAAAAACTGTTTTTT.

There are a few counts of this clonotype. The V and J genes are TRBV7-8 and TRBJ1-5; D is undetermined. The CDR3 consists of 14 residues. V lost 3 bases and J 5 bases, leaving 11 bases between the germline ends. Germline CDR1 and CDR2: SGHVS and FQNEAQ. The CDR3 sequence is CASSLRRPYQPQHF. The CDR3 DNA reads as TGTGCCAGCAGCTTGCGGCGACCCTATCAGCCCCAGCATTTT.

In this sample, this clonotype turned up a few times. The gene calls are TRBV7-2 and TRBJ2-1, with TRBD2 as a possible D gene (7 bases). V lost 5 bases to trimming and J lost 8 bases, with 19 bases between them. Germline V CDR1 and CDR2: SGHTA, FQGNSA. CDR3 length: 15 residues. CDR3 sequence: CASSNLVGGPHEQFF. The DNA of the CDR3 is TGTGCCAGCAGCAACCTAGTGGGGGGGCCCCATGAGCAGTTCTTC.

On this clonotype: At one end the junction does not follow the germline gene, possibly because of a read error. J is TRBJ1-1 and V is TRBV7-9, with D maybe TRBD1 (6 bases). CDR3 length equals 14 residues. The germline V gene encodes CDR1 SEHNR and CDR2 FQNEAQ (reference sequence). The CDR3, as DNA: TGTGCCAGCGGCTTAGCCGGGGGGGCCCCCGGGGCTTTCTTT. Encoded protein: CASGLAGGAPGAFF.

This clonotype came up a few times. The chain links TRBV30 to TRBJ2-5; 10 bases are shared with TRBD1. Gene TRBJ2-7 matches the end of the DNA better, so the J call may be wrong. The CDR3 has 13 amino acids. Germline V CDR1 and CDR2: GTSNPN, SVGIG (reference sequence). Here the CDR3 reads CARGTGASDEQYF. The DNA of the CDR3 is TGTGCCCGTGGGACAGGGGCTAGCGACGAGCAGTACTTC.

V is TRBV20-1 and J is TRBJ2-4; D is unclear. The J call may not be correct, given that the DNA end is closer to TRBJ2-7. The CDR3 is 12 amino acids. Germline V gene sequence: CDR1 DFQATT, CDR2 SNEGSKA (reference sequence). CDR3 coding DNA: TGCAGTGCTAGAGATGGATTAGACGAGCAGTACTTC. Translating it yields CSARDGLDEQYF.

The CDR3 reads CSVVVRGKVQNTEAFF. The CDR3 DNA sequence: TGCAGCGTTGTTGTACGGGGTAAAGTTCAGAACACTGAAGCTTTCTTT. The rearrangement uses TRBV29-1 and TRBJ1-1; no firm D call. Germline V gene sequence: CDR1 SQVTM, CDR2 ANQGSEA. The length of the CDR3 is 16 residues. V dropped 4 bases and J dropped 1 base, with 19 bases sitting between them.

This clonotype was counted between two and nine times. V is TRBV29-1 and J is TRBJ2-5, with D uncertain. The germline V gene has CDR1 SQVTM and CDR2 ANQGSEA. The CDR3 has 12 residues. V lost 3 bases and J 2 bases, leaving 7 bases between the germline ends. The CDR3 DNA reads as TGCAGCGTTGAGTGGCGGCAAGAGACCCAGTACTTC. Its translation: CSVEWRQETQYF.

This sequence joins TRBV12-3 or TRBV12-4 and TRBJ2-1; D may be TRBD1 (6 bases). Trimming left V 4 bases short and J 4 bases short, with 17 bases between. The CDR3 is 16 residues long. CDR3 coding DNA: TGTGCCAGCAGTTCCCCAGGGGCGGTTTATTACAATGAGCAGTTCTTC. This gives the protein CASSSPGAVYYNEQFF.